The table lists the clone carrying this T cell receptor (beta chain) with many counts. Its antigen is not identified. MiXCR, run by TCRdb on the RACE reads, gives a single entry per CDR3 protein. The sample contains 70,000 to 90,000 distinct CDR3 sequences, roughly a tenth of which appear only once. The time point: patch test 2, 6 weeks after DPC sensitization. Treatment reported: therapeutic diphenylcyclopropenone sensitization with weekly scalp DPC. Trimming removed 4 bases from V and 5 bases from J, with 15 bases in between. The germline CDR1 and CDR2 sequences are SQVTM and ANQGSEA. The CDR3 totals 13 residues. The data stem from a study of human T cells and chemical hapten exposure. Study information: Alopecia areata, totalis or universalis affected patients, mainly female.

Overall study findings and caveats: Versus controls, significantly more large CDR3 similarity clusters arose from expanded TCRs. DPC sensitization did not alter TCRs above 1 in 1000 frequency.

This receptor was taken from a woman between 50 and 59 years old with alopecia areata. Some clones in this sample may be carry-over from other donors' samples. This chain uses TRBV29-1 with TRBJ2-7; D is ambiguous. The specimen comprised whole blood, sampled in connection with sensitization to the hapten diphenylcyclopropenone (DPC). CDR3 in amino acids: CSVAQVPRNEQYF. Here the CDR3 DNA reads TGCAGCGTTGCCCAAGTCCCTCGGAACGAGCAGTACTTC.